The clone carrying this T cell receptor (beta chain) was seen repeatedly, ten times or more. Its antigen remains unknown. The sample is drawn from a study of T-cell reconstitution after alpha-beta-depleted transplantation in children. Overall study findings and caveats: Roughly two months post-transplant, alpha-beta T cells reportedly originated from several hundred graft clones that had expanded. Surviving recipient T cells and thymic progenitors produced the high day-60 TCRbeta diversity seen in some patients. The main origin of T-cell counts and diversity one year after transplant was newly produced T cells.

The CDR3 sequence is 11 residues long. V was trimmed by 5 bases and J by 8 bases, leaving 7 bases between them. Unique molecular identifiers were built into the TCRbeta library. Via MiXCR, TCRdb re-called the PCR reads, giving one row per CDR3 protein. Of about 350,000 distinct CDR3 sequences in the sample, 15% to 20% were seen once. The chain combines TRBV12-3 or TRBV12-4 with TRBJ2-1; D gene uncertain. This TCR derives from a male patient between 2 and 15 years old who had a stem cell transplant for acute lymphoblastic leukemia, so the T cells may come from the graft donor. This material consisted of PBMCs, mostly from graft donor cells, taken 360 days after TCRalphabeta/CD19-depleted stem cell transplant. In nucleotides, the CDR3 is TGTGCCAGCAGTCCGTTAGATGAGCAGTTCTTC. It encodes CASSPLDEQFF.